Listed here are 4 T cell receptor beta chains from one sample, sequenced in a study of tumor and adjacent non-tumor tissue in lung cancer. TCRbeta libraries were built with three rounds of nested PCR, modified from ARM-PCR. TCRdb used MiXCR to reprocess the multiplex PCR reads, holding one entry per CDR3 protein. The sample has 75,000 to 90,000 distinct CDR3 sequences, about 77% seen once. RNA was extracted from bulk tissue without any cell sorting. More than 3 cm separated this lung sample from the edge of the tumor. Sequenced: distant non-tumor lung tissue. The receptors originated from a woman in her 50s with non-small cell lung cancer.

This clonotype was recorded at least ten times. The rearrangement uses TRBV5-4 and TRBJ1-2, with TRBD1 as a possible D gene (5 bases). V gave up 2 bases and J gave up 4 bases, with 9 bases separating them. CDR1 and CDR2 (germline): SGHNT, YYREEE (reference sequence). CDR3 length: 13 amino acids. The chain's CDR3 is CASSFRGAYGYTF. The CDR3 nucleotides are TGTGCCAGCAGCTTTCGGGGCGCCTATGGCTACACCTTC. Using reference TRBV5-4 and TRBJ1-2 for the parts outside the CDR3, the full variable domain is ETGVTQSPTHLIKTRGQQVTLRCSSQSGHNTVSWYQQALGQGPQFIFQYYREEENGRGNFPPRFSGLQFPNYSSELNVNALELDDSALYLCASSFRGAYGYTFGSGTRLTVV.

As for this clonotype: The CDR3 ends on some other residue instead of the conserved phenylalanine or tryptophan, so this is likely a read error. The rearrangement links TRBV11-2 to TRBJ2-1; TRBD2 might be the D (6 bases). The germline V gene has CDR1 SGHAT and CDR2 FQNNGV. There are 18 residues in the CDR3. The CDR3 region has the DNA TGTGCCAGCTGCTTAGGGACTGGCTCGGGTGGTGGAATCAATGAACAGTTCTTA. Translated: CASCLGTGSGGGINEQFL.

As to this clonotype: The junction does not match germline at one end; this may be a read error. The chain carries TRBV20-1 and TRBJ2-1, with 8 bases that match TRBD2. Germline V gene lookup returns CDR1 DFQATT and CDR2 SNEGSKA (reference sequence). This CDR3 has 16 amino acids. This CDR3 is CSARYPRLAIYNEQFF. The CDR3 DNA is TGCAGTGCTAGATATCCGCGACTAGCGATTTACAATGAGCAGTTCTTT.

Comments on this clonotype: At one boundary the junction diverges from the germline segment, which might be a read error. The CDR3 here is CASNLRSGEEYF. The CDR3, as DNA: TGTGCCAGCAACTTAAGGAGCGGGGAGGAGTACTTC. V usage is TRBV11-2 and J usage is TRBJ2-7, with TRBD2 identical over 7 bases. The germline gives CDR1 SGHAT, CDR2 FQNNGV. The CDR3 length is 12 residues.